This TCR beta chain was obtained from a study of shared clonotypes between healthy human individuals. At the level of the study: Each donor had three CD4 naive, three CD4 memory, two CD8 naive and one CD8 memory plate.

With respect to this clone: Its antigen is as yet unknown.

Researchers divided each subset's genomic DNA evenly across several immunoSEQ plates. Original processing methods: ImmunoSEQ sequences covered only the junction and lacked quality scores; filtering therefore differed. Assay: immunoSEQ multiplex PCR; the TCRdb copy retains only in-frame clones and omits some. For V, J and clone size, that table is used; D and trimming come from the DNA. The table has a few million clones, 80% to 95% seen once. Study-wide results and caveats: The study found lower generation probabilities in non-shared clonotypes than in those shared by all four donors.

This TCR derives from a man younger than 35 in good health. Some clones in this sample may be carry-over from other donors' samples. Sequences were obtained from naive CD4+ T cells from PBMCs. Subset in this sample: CD45RA+ positively selected.

DNA for the CDR3: TGTGCCAGCAGCTTGGGTGGATTTGGGACTAGCGGGAGAGGAACCGGGGAGCTGTTTTTT. Its protein is CASSLGGFGTSGRGTGELFF. The rearrangement uses TRBV5-5 and TRBJ2-2; 14 bases agree with TRBD2. The CDR3 spans 20 residues. Germline lookup yields CDR1 SGHKS and CDR2 YYEKEE (reference sequence). J lost 5 bases, V lost 0 bases, and 12 bases had no gene match. Supplemented by reference TRBV5-5 and TRBJ2-2, the full variable domain reads DAGVTQSPTHLIKTRGQQVTLRCSPISGHKSVSWYQQVLGQGPQFIFQYYEKEERGRGNFPDRFSARQFPNYSSELNVNALLLGDSALYLCASSLGGFGTSGRGTGELFFGEGSRLTVL.